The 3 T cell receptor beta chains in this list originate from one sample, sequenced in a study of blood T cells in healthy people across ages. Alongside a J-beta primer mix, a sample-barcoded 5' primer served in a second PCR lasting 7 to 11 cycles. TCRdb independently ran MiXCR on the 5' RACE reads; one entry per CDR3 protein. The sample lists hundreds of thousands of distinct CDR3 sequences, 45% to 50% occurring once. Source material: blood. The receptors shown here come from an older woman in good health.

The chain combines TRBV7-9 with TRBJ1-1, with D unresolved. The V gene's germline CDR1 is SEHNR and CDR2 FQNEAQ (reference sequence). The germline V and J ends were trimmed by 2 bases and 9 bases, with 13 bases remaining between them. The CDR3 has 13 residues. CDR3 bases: TGTGCCAGCAGCTTATGGGGTGGGCTACAAGCTTTCTTT. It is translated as CASSLWGGLQAFF.

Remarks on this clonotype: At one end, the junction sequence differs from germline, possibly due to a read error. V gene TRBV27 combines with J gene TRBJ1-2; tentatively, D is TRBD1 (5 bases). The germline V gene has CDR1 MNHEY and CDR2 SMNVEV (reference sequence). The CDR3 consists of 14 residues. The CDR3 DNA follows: TGTGTCAGCAGTTTTCTCGGACAAAACTATGGCTACACCTTC. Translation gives CVSSFLGQNYGYTF.

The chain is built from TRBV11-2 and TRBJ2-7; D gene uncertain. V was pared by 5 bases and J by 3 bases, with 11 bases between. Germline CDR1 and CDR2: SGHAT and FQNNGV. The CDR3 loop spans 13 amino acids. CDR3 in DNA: TGTGCCAGCAGCCCCAGCTCGTTCTACGAGCAGTACTTC. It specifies CASSPSSFYEQYF.